The 2 T cell receptor beta chains below were found in one sample sequenced in a study of blood T cell repertoires in COVID-19. Sequencing used immunoSEQ multiplex PCR; TCRdb keeps in-frame clones, though not all of them. The sample includes 200,000 to 300,000 clones, about 89% seen only once; the top ten take approximately 1.5%. The sequenced sample was peripheral blood. Receptors were obtained from a woman between 40 and 55 years old who had recovered from COVID-19.

The chain has TRBV5-1 and TRBJ2-3; 7 bases line up with TRBD2. In germline, CDR1 is SGHRS, CDR2 YFSETQ. This CDR3 contains 17 residues. Unmatched junction bases numbered 10, after V lost 0 bases and J lost 3 bases. CDR3 in amino acids: CASSLAFGAGETDTQYF. The CDR3 region has the DNA TGCGCCAGCAGCTTGGCCTTCGGGGCGGGGGAGACAGATACGCAGTATTTT.

The table lists this clone with a few counts. The chain employs TRBV9 and TRBJ2-1; perhaps TRBD2 as D (5 bases). The germline CDR1 and CDR2 sequences are SGDLS and YYNGEE. The CDR3 extends over 17 amino acids. The ends were cut back, 0 bases at V and 0 bases at J, with 13 bases in the middle. The CDR3 nucleotides read TGTGCCAGCAGCGTAGAGGGCGGGTTGAGCTCCTACAATGAGCAGTTCTTC. Amino acids: CASSVEGGLSSYNEQFF.